This T cell receptor (beta chain) is drawn from a study of molecular identifiers for immune sequencing clone quantification. Overall study context: Across replicate runs, RNA obtained from around 18,000 or 91,000 naive CD8 cells was divided into five, with four undergoing sequencing. General study findings and limits: Barcode collisions between identical TCR molecules could shrink estimates of highly expanded clone sizes. The study reportedly detected spiked Jurkat TCR RNA from one cell among some 940,000 naive cells.

This clonotype has just one count. Its antigen is not identified. A junction end diverges from the germline sequence, so it may reflect a read error. Previously described methods and listed TCR primers were employed for the bulk TCR libraries. MiXCR was run by TCRdb on the PCR reads, yielding one entry per CDR3 protein. Of some 12,000 distinct CDR3 sequences listed, 15% to 20% are singletons. The CDR3 length is 18 residues. CDR1 is SGHRS, CDR2 YFSETQ, per germline. This sequence joins TRBV5-1 and TRBJ2-2; 8 nucleotides match TRBD2. Sequenced input: naive CD8+ T cells from blood, with Jurkat cell RNA spiked in. Subset indicated: FACS-sorted CD8+CD4-CCR7+CD45RA+ naive T cells. This TCR came from a human donor in good health. Some libraries in this study had Jurkat cell RNA spiked in. The CDR3 region has the DNA TGCGCCGGCAGCTTGGCCTGGCGAGCGGGAGTTGGCACCGGGGAGCTGTTTTTT. Amino acids: CAGSLAWRAGVGTGELFF.